This passage covers 12 T cell receptor beta chains from one sample sequenced in a study of T cells in Graves' hyperthyroidism and ophthalmopathy (dated by TCRdb to the late 2010s). The library came from multiplex PCR. The instrument was an Illumina HiSeq 2000. The TCR beta CDR3 regions were amplified from RNA transcripts. A first-round RT-PCR of the TCR CDR3 used the HTBI primer set with the Qiagen OneStep RT-PCR kit. TCRdb took the public reads, trimmed them with fastp at Q25, ran MiXCR for clone calling and kept in-frame beta chains. Identical CDR3 proteins give one entry, which carries the most common genes and DNA. Recorded for this sample are roughly 660,000 distinct CDR3 sequences; roughly 17% of them occurred a single time. Clones ranked in the top ten supply 15% to 18% of the sample. Source material: blood. Receptors were obtained from a man aged 50-59 years with Graves' hyperthyroidism.

The table lists this clonotype with many counts. The J gene is TRBJ2-7, the V gene TRBV28; D is possibly TRBD1 (6 bases). The V gene's germline CDR1 is MDHEN and CDR2 SYDVKM. The CDR3 runs 15 residues. With 5 bases removed from V and 4 bases from J, the gap between germline ends came to 18 bases. Here the CDR3 reads CASSITRDIFYEQYF. The CDR3 bases are TGTGCCAGCAGTATCACCCGGGACATATTTTACGAGCAGTACTTC.

This clonotype was seen ten or more times. The gene calls are TRBV6-1 and TRBJ2-5, with a possible D match to TRBD1 (5 bases). Trimming shortened V by 4 bases and J by 2 bases, and 11 bases separated the two germline ends. Germline CDR1 reads MNHNS; CDR2 reads SASEGT. This CDR3 has 14 residues. DNA for the CDR3: TGTGCCAGCAGTGTGGGGCAGGGACAAGAGACCCAGTACTTC. Translating gives CASSVGQGQETQYF.

This clonotype has only a few counts. A much larger clonotype is one base distant, so this may be a read error. The rearrangement joins TRBV30 to TRBJ1-1; D gene unclear. Germline CDR1 reads GTSNPN; CDR2 reads SVGIG (reference sequence). There are 9 residues in the CDR3. Trimming removed 7 bases at V and 2 bases at J, with 2 bases between. CDR3 protein: CAFNTEAFF. CDR3 nucleotide sequence: TGTGCCTTCAACACTGAAGCTTTCTTT.

The table lists this clonotype with a few counts. This clone may be a read error of a much larger clone one base away. V and J are TRBV28 and TRBJ1-5; no clear D. CDR1 and CDR2 (germline): MDHEN, SYDVKM. CDR3 length equals 12 residues. V was shortened by 6 bases and J by 10 bases, with 13 bases between the two germline ends. The CDR3 DNA sequence: TGTGCCAGCAGCCGACCCATCTCACCCCAGCATTTT. Translated: CASSRPISPQHF.

This clonotype appeared many times. This sequence joins TRBV29-1 and TRBJ2-3, with D perhaps matching TRBD2 (6 bases). The germline V gene encodes CDR1 SQVTM and CDR2 ANQGSEA. V gave up 1 base and J gave up 3 bases, with 17 bases separating them. The CDR3 consists of 16 residues. CDR3 DNA: TGCAGCGTTGAAGGGCAGGCGGGACCATTTACAGATACGCAGTATTTT. Its protein product is CSVEGQAGPFTDTQYF.

This clonotype was recorded many times. The chain links TRBV2 to TRBJ2-1; D ambiguous. CDR3 length: 15 amino acids. With 6 bases removed from V and 0 bases from J, the gap between germline ends came to 12 bases. Per the germline V gene, CDR1 is SNHLY and CDR2 is FYNNEI. The CDR3 coding sequence is TGTGCCAGCAGGCAGAGGACGAGCTCCTACAATGAGCAGTTCTTC. Translation: CASRQRTSSYNEQFF.

The CDR3 DNA sequence: TGTGCCAGCAGTTTCTCTAGCGGGAGGGCCGCCGGGGAGCTGTTTTTT. Its protein is CASSFSSGRAAGELFF. The chain links TRBV12-3 or TRBV12-4 to TRBJ2-2, with TRBD2 matching 12 bases. This CDR3 is built from 16 residues. With 3 bases clipped from V and 6 bases from J, the junction kept 5 bases outside the gene matches.

This clonotype appeared a few times. The chain employs TRBV5-1 and TRBJ2-1; 9 nucleotides line up with TRBD1. Germline V gene data show CDR1 as SGHRS and CDR2 as YFSETQ. V trimming: 4 bases; J trimming: 7 bases; junction bases outside the gene matches: 9. CDR3 length: 15 amino acids. The CDR3 region is CASSLDRGWGNEQFF. CDR3 in DNA: TGCGCCAGCAGCCTAGACAGGGGGTGGGGGAATGAGCAGTTCTTC.

This clonotype was detected only a few times. V and J are TRBV12-3 or TRBV12-4 and TRBJ2-1; 10 bases agree with TRBD1. The CDR3 is made up of 15 amino acids. The ends lost 6 bases at V and 4 bases at J; junction bases unmatched: 6. The CDR3 loop is CASSSTDRGYNEQFF. In DNA form, the CDR3 reads TGTGCCAGCAGCTCTACGGACAGGGGGTACAATGAGCAGTTCTTC.

This clonotype was detected ten times or more. The rearrangement joins TRBV11-2 to TRBJ2-1; 13 bases line up with TRBD2. The CDR3 has 16 amino acids. The J segment lost 5 bases and the V segment lost 6 bases, leaving 7 bases of the junction unmatched. In germline, CDR1 is SGHAT, CDR2 FQNNGV. CDR3 region: CASRKLAGGPHNEQFF. CDR3 in DNA: TGTGCCAGCAGGAAACTAGCGGGAGGGCCCCACAATGAGCAGTTCTTC.

This clonotype showed up many times. The genes are TRBV12-3 or TRBV12-4 and TRBJ2-7; D is perhaps TRBD2 (6 bases). With 6 bases removed from V and 7 bases from J, the gap between germline ends came to 19 bases. This CDR3 has 14 amino acids. The CDR3 DNA follows: TGTGCCAGCAGCCCGGCTAGCGTCTTAAGGGAGCAGTACTTC. Protein product: CASSPASVLREQYF.

In its sample, this clonotype was seen many times. This sequence joins TRBV13 and TRBJ2-1, with TRBD2 as a possible D gene (6 bases). The V gene's germline CDR1 is PRHDT and CDR2 FYEKMQ (reference sequence). The V end lost 5 bases, the J end lost 1 base, and 12 bases lay between the germline ends. CDR3 length equals 15 residues. The CDR3 region has the DNA TGTGCCAGCAGCAAAGGGGACTTATCCTACAATGAGCAGTTCTTC. It encodes CASSKGDLSYNEQFF. The variable domain in full, with the rest retrieved from reference TRBV13 and TRBJ2-1, is AAGVIQSPRHLIKEKRETATLKCYPIPRHDTVYWYQQGPGQDPQFLISFYEKMQSDKGSIPDRFSAQQFSDYHSELNMSSLELGDSALYFCASSKGDLSYNEQFFGPGTRLTVL.